Listed here are 12 T cell receptor beta chains from one sample, sequenced in a study of blood T cell repertoires in COVID-19. Sequencing was performed with immunoSEQ multiplex PCR; in TCRdb, only in-frame clones are kept and a portion is missing. In the table there are fewer than 350,000 clones, around 86% of which are singletons. Specimen: PBMCs or T cells enriched from blood (not recorded which). The receptors come from a woman in her 40s who had recovered from COVID-19.

The chain carries TRBV5-1 and TRBJ2-5, with no clear D. This CDR3 has 16 residues. V was shortened by 3 bases and J by 2 bases, with 17 bases between the two germline ends. The V gene's germline CDR1 is SGHRS and CDR2 YFSETQ. This chain's CDR3 is CASSSHSTAVQETQYF. Written as DNA, the CDR3 is TGCGCCAGCAGCTCTCACTCGACGGCGGTTCAAGAGACCCAGTACTTC.

The chain joins TRBV19 to TRBJ1-1, with 7 bases lining up with TRBD1. V was pared by 4 bases and J by 3 bases, with 11 bases of the junction left unmatched. CDR3 length: 16 amino acids. CDR1 LNHDA and CDR2 SQIVND come from the germline V gene (reference sequence). CDR3 residues: CASSTRQGVGYTEAFF. CDR3 DNA sequence: TGTGCCAGTAGTACCCGACAGGGAGTGGGGTACACTGAAGCTTTCTTT.

This CDR3 reads CASSARGTAGTEAFF. The CDR3, as DNA: TGTGCCAGTAGTGCCAGGGGGACTGCTGGCACTGAAGCTTTCTTT. The V call is TRBV19, the J call TRBJ1-1; the match to TRBD1 covers 7 bases. Germline lookup yields CDR1 LNHDA and CDR2 SQIVND (reference sequence). This CDR3 has 15 residues. J gave up 4 bases and V 5 bases, and 10 bases lay outside the gene matches.

The V gene is TRBV5-1, the J gene TRBJ2-5, with TRBD2 identical over 14 bases. This CDR3 has 16 residues. Germline trimming cut 0 bases from V and 6 bases from J; bases unmatched to any gene: 4. Per germline, CDR1 SGHRS and CDR2 YFSETQ. This CDR3 is CASSLEGLAGVQTQYF. In DNA form, the CDR3 reads TGCGCCAGCAGCTTGGAGGGACTAGCGGGAGTGCAGACCCAGTACTTC.

The J gene is TRBJ1-2, the V gene TRBV10-3, with D uncertain. Trimming removed 3 bases at V and 5 bases at J, with 10 bases between. The CDR3 contains 13 residues. Germline loops: CDR1 ENHRY, CDR2 SYGVKD. The DNA for the CDR3 is TGTGCCATCAGTGAATTACAGATTTATGGCTACACCTTC. Translating gives CAISELQIYGYTF.

The chain carries TRBV6-2 or TRBV6-3 and TRBJ2-2; 8 bases fit TRBD1. The CDR3 covers 16 residues. V was pared by 6 bases and J by 3 bases, with 9 bases of the junction left unmatched. Germline CDR1 is MNHEY and CDR2 is SVGEGT. The CDR3 bases are TGTGCCAGCAGCTTCCACCGGGACAGGTACACCGGGGAGCTGTTTTTT. Amino acid sequence: CASSFHRDRYTGELFF.

This chain joins TRBV20-1 and TRBJ1-2; 8 bases align to TRBD1. Germline lookup yields CDR1 DFQATT and CDR2 SNEGSKA (reference sequence). The CDR3 length is 15 residues. V was clipped by 3 bases and J by 8 bases; unmatched bases: 14. The CDR3, as DNA: TGCAGTGCTAGTAGCCAGGGGGCGATCGGAAACGGCTACACCTTC. Its protein product is CSASSQGAIGNGYTF.

The V gene is TRBV3-1 (or the pseudogene TRBV3-2), the J gene TRBJ2-1, with 7 nucleotides matching TRBD2. Germline CDR1 reads LGHDT; CDR2 reads YNNKEL (reference sequence). The CDR3 runs to 11 residues. The trim removed 4 bases at V and 9 bases at J, leaving 0 bases unmatched. CDR3: CASSRGGEQFF. CDR3 sequence (DNA): TGTGCCAGCAGCCGGGGGGGTGAGCAGTTCTTC.

This clone was picked up one time. This sequence joins TRBV5-4 and TRBJ2-3; 7 positions match TRBD2. With 1 base clipped from V and 3 bases from J, the junction kept 8 bases outside the gene matches. Germline values: CDR1 SGHNT, CDR2 YYREEE (reference sequence). This CDR3 is 16 amino acids long. CDR3 sequence reads: CASSLLTGTKTDTQYF. The CDR3 DNA reads TGTGCCAGCAGCTTGCTAACGGGGACTAAGACAGATACGCAGTATTTT.

The V call is TRBV2, the J call TRBJ2-1, with 12 bases aligning to TRBD2. The CDR3 length is 16 residues. V shed 7 bases and J 8 bases; nucleotides not matched to a gene: 12. Germline V lookup: CDR1 SNHLY, CDR2 FYNNEI. This CDR3 reads CASTRNGLAGGDEQFF. DNA of the CDR3: TGTGCCAGCACCCGAAACGGGCTAGCGGGAGGGGATGAGCAGTTCTTC. Combining the CDR3 with reference TRBV2 and TRBJ2-1 gives the whole variable domain EPEVTQTPSHQVTQMGQEVILRCVPISNHLYFYWYRQILGQKVEFLVSFYNNEISEKSEIFDDQFSVERPDGSNFTLKIRSTKLEDSAMYFCASTRNGLAGGDEQFFGPGTRLTVL.

The V call is TRBV6-5, the J call TRBJ2-5, with 7 bases that match TRBD1. J was trimmed by 5 bases and V by 6 bases; bases with no gene match: 9. Germline values: CDR1 MNHEY, CDR2 SVGAGI. This CDR3 contains 14 residues. Written as DNA, the CDR3 is TGTGCCAGCAGCGCGACAGGGAGTGGGGAGACCCAGTACTTC. Translation gives CASSATGSGETQYF.

The genes are TRBV2 and TRBJ2-7; 7 bases are a match to TRBD2. J was trimmed by 2 bases and V by 3 bases; bases with no gene match: 16. CDR1 and CDR2 from the germline V gene are SNHLY and FYNNEI. The CDR3 totals 18 residues. In DNA, the CDR3 is TGTGCCAGCAGTGATGTTGAGGGAGGGCCTGGACCCGCCTACGAGCAGTACTTC. This codes for CASSDVEGGPGPAYEQYF.